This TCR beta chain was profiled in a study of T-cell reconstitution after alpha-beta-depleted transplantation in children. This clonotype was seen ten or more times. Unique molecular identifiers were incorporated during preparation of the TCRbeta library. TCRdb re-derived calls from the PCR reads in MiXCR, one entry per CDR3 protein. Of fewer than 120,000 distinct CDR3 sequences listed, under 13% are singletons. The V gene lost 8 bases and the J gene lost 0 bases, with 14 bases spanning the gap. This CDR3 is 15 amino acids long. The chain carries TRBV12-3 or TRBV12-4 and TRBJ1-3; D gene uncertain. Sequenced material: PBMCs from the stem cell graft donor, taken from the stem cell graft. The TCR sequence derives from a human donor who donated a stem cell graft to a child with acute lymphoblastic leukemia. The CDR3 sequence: CASFVEGTSGNTIYF. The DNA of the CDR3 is TGTGCCAGCTTTGTAGAGGGAACCTCTGGAAACACCATATATTTT.